What follows are 20 T cell receptor beta chains derived from one specimen sequenced in a study of T cells in Graves' hyperthyroidism and ophthalmopathy. TCR beta CDR3 region amplification was performed from RNA transcripts. When the TCR CDR3 underwent first-round RT-PCR, the HTBI primer set was used. MiXCR was run by TCRdb on the multiplex PCR reads, yielding one entry per CDR3 protein. The sample contains more than 350,000 distinct CDR3 sequences, 15% to 20% of which appear only once. The sample consisted of blood. The receptors here all came from a woman under 40 with Graves' hyperthyroidism that later progressed to Graves' ophthalmopathy.

This clonotype was observed a few times. The chain links TRBV19 to TRBJ2-7, with D possibly matching TRBD1 (6 bases). Trimming removed 6 bases at V and 5 bases at J, with 11 bases between. The CDR3 covers 12 residues. Germline V gene data show CDR1 as LNHDA and CDR2 as SQIVND (reference sequence). In DNA, the CDR3 is TGTGCCAGTAGCAGCAGGGGAAACGAGCAGTACTTC. Protein: CASSSRGNEQYF. Supplemented by reference TRBV19 and TRBJ2-7, the full variable domain reads DGGITQSPKYLFRKEGQNVTLSCEQNLNHDAMYWYRQDPGQGLRLIYYSQIVNDFQKGDIAEGYSVSREKKESFPLTVTSAQKNPTAFYLCASSSRGNEQYFGPGTRLTVT.

The CDR3 bases are TGTGCCAGTAGAGCCATGAACACTGAAGCTTTCTTT. It translates to CASRAMNTEAFF. The chain uses TRBV19 and TRBJ1-1, with D uncertain. Germline V gene data show CDR1 as LNHDA and CDR2 as SQIVND (reference sequence). V shed 6 bases and J shed 0 bases, with 5 bases lying between them. The CDR3 has 12 residues.

This clonotype was found many times. The gene calls are TRBV6-1 and TRBJ1-6; TRBD1 matches 10 bases. This CDR3 region has 13 residues. After removal of 9 bases from V and 9 bases from J, the junction contained 5 bases not matched to a gene. Germline assignment: CDR1 MNHNS and CDR2 SASEGT. This chain's CDR3 is CASSGTGVSPLHF. The CDR3 DNA reads TGTGCCAGTTCTGGGACAGGGGTTTCACCCCTCCACTTT.

This clonotype was detected only a few times. The gene calls are TRBV9 and TRBJ1-1; D unresolved. The CDR3 covers 14 residues. Per germline, CDR1 SGDLS and CDR2 YYNGEE. The ends were cut back, 0 bases at V and 4 bases at J, with 10 bases in the middle. The CDR3: CASSVVSGGTEAFF. CDR3 bases: TGTGCCAGCAGCGTAGTAAGCGGAGGCACTGAAGCTTTCTTT. The whole variable domain, remainder taken from reference TRBV9 and TRBJ1-1, is DSGVTQTPKHLITATGQRVTLRCSPRSGDLSVYWYQQSLDQGLQFLIQYYNGEERAKGNILERFSAQQFPDLHSELNLSSLELGDSALYFCASSVVSGGTEAFFGQGTRLTVV.

V and J are TRBV5-6 and TRBJ1-1; perhaps TRBD1 as D (5 bases). This CDR3 region has 13 residues. The V end was cut by 3 bases, the J end by 6 bases, with 12 bases between. Germline V lookup: CDR1 SGHDT, CDR2 YYEEEE. The CDR3 region is CASSYPGVAEAFF. The CDR3 DNA is TGTGCCAGCAGCTACCCGGGGGTTGCTGAAGCTTTCTTT.

This clonotype occurred many times. The CDR3 sequence is CASSQGGTEAFF. CDR3 coding DNA: TGTGCCAGCTCCCAAGGGGGAACTGAAGCTTTCTTT. The chain uses TRBV3-1 and TRBJ1-1, with a weak D call TRBD1 (6 bases). V lost 8 bases and J lost 5, with 12 bases in between. The CDR3 consists of 12 residues. Per germline, CDR1 LGHDT and CDR2 YNNKEL (reference sequence).

This clonotype was counted at least ten times. This rearrangement joins TRBV28 to TRBJ2-2; a possible D gene is TRBD2 (5 bases). The V gene lost 4 bases and the J gene lost 4 bases, with 13 bases spanning the gap. This CDR3 is built from 15 residues. From germline, CDR1 is MDHEN and CDR2 SYDVKM. The CDR3 protein is CASSYHPGITGELFF. In nucleotides, the CDR3 is TGTGCCAGCAGTTACCACCCGGGGATCACCGGGGAGCTGTTTTTT.

The V gene is TRBV12-3 or TRBV12-4, the J gene TRBJ2-3; 8 nucleotides match TRBD1. V gave up 3 bases and J gave up 3 bases; unmatched junction bases: 5. The CDR3 totals 15 residues. The CDR3 nucleotides read TGTGCCAGCAGTTTTTCGACAGGGGTGACAGATACGCAGTATTTT. It translates to CASSFSTGVTDTQYF.

With regard to this clonotype: The CDR3 carries no conserved terminal phenylalanine or tryptophan, so it likely arises from a read error. This chain links TRBV27 with TRBJ2-7; weak D call: TRBD1 (5 bases). Germline V gene lookup returns CDR1 MNHEY and CDR2 SMNVEV (reference sequence). V gave up 6 bases and J gave up 6 bases, with 12 bases separating them. This CDR3 region has 12 residues. The CDR3 spells CASSLTRGEQYL. Here the CDR3 DNA reads TGTGCCAGCAGCCTCACAAGGGGCGAGCAGTACCTC.

The J gene is TRBJ1-3, the V gene TRBV5-4; D unresolved. Germline values: CDR1 SGHNT, CDR2 YYREEE (reference sequence). CDR3 length: 14 amino acids. V gave up 4 bases and J gave up 4 bases, with 12 bases separating them. DNA for the CDR3: TGTGCCAGCAGCATACGGACTGAAGGAAACACCATATATTTT. This codes for CASSIRTEGNTIYF. Looking up the rest from reference TRBV5-4 and TRBJ1-3 gives the full variable domain: ETGVTQSPTHLIKTRGQQVTLRCSSQSGHNTVSWYQQALGQGPQFIFQYYREEENGRGNFPPRFSGLQFPNYSSELNVNALELDDSALYLCASSIRTEGNTIYFGEGSWLTVV.

Notes on this clonotype: The junction departs from the called germline gene at one end, perhaps through a read error. This sequence joins TRBV5-1 and TRBJ2-5; TRBD2 matches 9 bases. Germline CDR1 and CDR2: SGHRS and YFSETQ. The CDR3 loop spans 15 amino acids. CDR3: CASSFLAGDQETQYF. The CDR3 bases are TGCGCCAGCAGCTTCTTAGCGGGAGACCAGGAGACCCAGTACTTC.

This chain joins TRBV29-1 and TRBJ2-3; D unclear. Trimming removed 5 bases at V and 4 bases at J, with 16 bases between. The CDR3 is 14 amino acids. CDR1 is SQVTM, CDR2 ANQGSEA, per germline. The chain's CDR3 is CSVSVLSSPDTQYF. Written as DNA, the CDR3 is TGCAGCGTTTCTGTTCTGTCCAGCCCAGATACGCAGTATTTT.

J is TRBJ2-7 and V is TRBV11-2; 8 bases are shared with TRBD2. Germline lookup yields CDR1 SGHAT and CDR2 FQNNGV. Trimming took 7 bases from V and 0 from J; bases not matched to a gene: 8. The CDR3 has 15 residues. CDR3 DNA: TGTGCCAGCACCAAAACTAGCGGTAACTCCTACGAGCAGTACTTC. This sequence encodes CASTKTSGNSYEQYF. Full variable domain (missing parts from reference TRBV11-2 and TRBJ2-7): EAGVAQSPRYKIIEKRQSVAFWCNPISGHATLYWYQQILGQGPKLLIQFQNNGVVDDSQLPKDRFSAERLKGVDSTLKIQPAKLEDSAVYLCASTKTSGNSYEQYFGPGTRLTVT.

There are many counts of this clonotype. This chain connects TRBV3-1 to TRBJ2-7; D ambiguous. The CDR3 consists of 15 residues. V was shortened by 0 bases and J by 6 bases, with 15 bases between the two germline ends. CDR1 LGHDT and CDR2 YNNKEL come from the germline V gene (reference sequence). CDR3 nucleotide sequence: TGTGCCAGCAGCCAAGACCCACTTGCCTGGGGCGAGCAGTACTTC. Its protein is CASSQDPLAWGEQYF.

This clonotype was counted at least ten times. The chain is built from TRBV12-3 or TRBV12-4 and TRBJ2-5, with a weak D call TRBD2 (5 bases). The V gene lost 2 bases and the J gene lost 3 bases, with 7 bases spanning the gap. The CDR3 has 13 residues. The CDR3 DNA sequence: TGTGCCAGCAGTTTAACTAGGAAAGAGACCCAGTACTTC. Translating it yields CASSLTRKETQYF.

At least ten counts were recorded for this clonotype. The chain has TRBV12-3 or TRBV12-4 and TRBJ2-1, with TRBD2 as a possible D gene (5 bases). With 6 bases removed from V and 8 bases from J, the gap between germline ends came to 26 bases. This CDR3 is 17 amino acids long. CDR3 region: CASSRSTGGLPSHEQFF. The CDR3 DNA sequence: TGTGCCAGCAGCCGATCAACCGGTGGACTCCCGTCTCATGAGCAGTTCTTC.

This clonotype was recorded a few times. This rearrangement joins TRBV7-6 to TRBJ2-7; D not certain. V was clipped by 0 bases and J by 3 bases, with 9 bases between them. The CDR3 has 14 residues. The germline V gene has CDR1 SGHVS and CDR2 FNYEAQ. CDR3 amino acids: CASSLAFPGYEQYF. CDR3 bases: TGTGCCAGCAGCTTAGCCTTTCCGGGCTACGAGCAGTACTTC. The variable domain in full, completed from reference TRBV7-6 and TRBJ2-7, reads GAGVSQSPRYKVTKRGQDVALRCDPISGHVSLYWYRQALGQGPEFLTYFNYEAQQDKSGLPNDRFSAERPEGSISTLTIQRTEQRDSAMYRCASSLAFPGYEQYFGPGTRLTVT.

This clonotype has ten or more counts. The chain joins TRBV2 to TRBJ2-3; 13 nucleotides match TRBD2. With 6 bases clipped from V and 1 base from J, the junction kept 7 bases outside the gene matches. The CDR3 loop spans 17 amino acids. The germline V gene encodes CDR1 SNHLY and CDR2 FYNNEI. CDR3 in DNA: TGTGCCAGCAGAGAACGGACTAGCGGGGGCGGCACAGATACGCAGTATTTT. Residues: CASRERTSGGGTDTQYF.

Regarding this clonotype: One junction end does not reproduce the germline sequence, and a read error may be involved. The chain uses TRBV28 and TRBJ2-2, with D tentatively TRBD2 (5 bases). The V gene's germline CDR1 is MDHEN and CDR2 SYDVKM. The CDR3 consists of 16 residues. This CDR3 is CASGPRFPDKHRGAVF. CDR3 sequence (DNA): TGTGCCAGCGGACCCCGATTCCCGGATAAACACCGGGGAGCTGTTTTT.

This clonotype was observed a handful of times. The rearrangement joins TRBV27 to TRBJ2-1; maybe TRBD1 (6 bases). The CDR3 runs 15 residues. Germline V gene sequence: CDR1 MNHEY, CDR2 SMNVEV (reference sequence). V was cut by 2 bases and J by 3 bases, with 11 bases left in between. The chain's CDR3 is CASSLGTNIYNEQFF. The CDR3 DNA reads TGTGCCAGCAGTTTAGGGACAAATATCTACAATGAGCAGTTCTTC.